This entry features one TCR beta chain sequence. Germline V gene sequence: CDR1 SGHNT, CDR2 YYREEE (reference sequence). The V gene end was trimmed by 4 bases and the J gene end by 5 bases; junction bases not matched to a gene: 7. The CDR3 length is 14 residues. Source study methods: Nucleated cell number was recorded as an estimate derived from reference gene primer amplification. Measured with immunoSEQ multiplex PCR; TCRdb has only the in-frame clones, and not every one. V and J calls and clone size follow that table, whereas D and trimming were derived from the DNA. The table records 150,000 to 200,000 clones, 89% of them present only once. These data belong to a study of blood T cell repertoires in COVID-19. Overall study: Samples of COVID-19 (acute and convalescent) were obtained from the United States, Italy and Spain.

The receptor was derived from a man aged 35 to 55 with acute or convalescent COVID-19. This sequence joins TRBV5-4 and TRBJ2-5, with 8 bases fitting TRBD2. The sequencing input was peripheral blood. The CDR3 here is CASSRGGAGETQYF. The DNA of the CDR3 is TGTGCCAGCAGCCGGGGGGGGGCCGGGGAGACCCAGTACTTC.